This T cell receptor beta chain was identified in a study of T-cell memory formation after mild COVID-19. Study information: Among the donors, TCR clusters were largely specific to each donor. Whole-study results and caveats: Contracting CD4+ clones lay largely in CM and EM, with CD8+ ones residing in EMRA.

From 5'RACE with constant-segment primers came TCR alpha and TCR beta cDNA libraries that carried sample barcodes and UMIs. TCRdb recomputed calls from the 5' RACE reads with MiXCR, one row per CDR3 protein. The table shows about 390,000 distinct CDR3 sequences, with 16% occurring only once. This clonotype has only a few counts. Its antigen is as yet unknown. The V end lost 1 base, the J end lost 3 bases, and 9 bases lay between the germline ends. Per germline, CDR1 LGHNA and CDR2 YSLEER. The CDR3 loop spans 15 amino acids. The V call is TRBV4-3, the J call TRBJ2-2, with D hard to call. This receptor was obtained from a man aged 18 to 29 who had mild COVID-19 (a few samples of this study predate the infection). Cell type and time point are not known. Sequenced: PBMCs or a T cell subset sorted from them (not recorded which). The CDR3 here is CASSQAIWDTGELFF. The CDR3 bases are TGCGCCAGCAGCCAAGCAATTTGGGACACCGGGGAGCTGTTTTTT.